Included here is one T cell receptor beta chain sequence, with context. What it binds is not known. This sample was included in a study of early T cells in non-severe SARS-CoV-2 infection. General observations from the study: Matching against VDJdb likely underestimated virus-specific expansions, favoring anti-spike CD8.

The TCR library protocol attached unique molecular identifiers to the individual cDNA molecules. TCRdb passed the 5' RACE reads through MiXCR, listing each CDR3 protein once. The sample consists of approximately 120,000 distinct CDR3 sequences, under 15% of them appearing once. V was pared by 7 bases and J by 2 bases, with 13 bases between. The CDR3 has 15 amino acids. Germline V gene lookup returns CDR1 SGHRS and CDR2 YFSETQ. This TCR was sampled from an adult who was a healthcare worker with PCR-confirmed SARS-CoV-2 infection or an uninfected control (not recorded which). The rearrangement uses TRBV5-1 and TRBJ2-6, with D unresolved. Sequencing input: whole blood. Written as DNA, the CDR3 is TGCGCCAGCCGAGCCGTTACCGCTGGGGCCAACGTCCTGACTTTC. Protein: CASRAVTAGANVLTF. Full variable domain (remainder filled in from reference TRBV5-1 and TRBJ2-6): KAGVTQTPRYLIKTRGQQVTLSCSPISGHRSVSWYQQTPGQGLQFLFEYFSETQRNKGNFPGRFSGRQFSNSRSEMNVSTLELGDSALYLCASRAVTAGANVLTFGAGSRLTVL.